The present TCR beta chain was sequenced within a study of shared clonotypes between healthy human individuals. Study-level information: CD8 memory received one plate per donor, CD8 naive two, CD4 memory three and CD4 naive three.

Study-level results: It was expected that sequencing depth would affect clonotype sharing among donors.

The CDR3 has 13 residues. CDR1 is MNHEY, CDR2 SMNVEV, per germline (reference sequence). Trimming took off 2 bases at V and 4 bases at J, with 6 bases between the two ends. Genomic DNA from each subset was divided evenly over several immunoSEQ plates. Profiling relied on immunoSEQ multiplex PCR, and the TCRdb table lists in-frame clones only, not all of them. The top ten hold 0.35% to 0.5% of the sample, which has a few million clones, over 90% seen once. A word on this clone: Its cognate antigen is unknown. Other DNA sequences of this sample code for an identical CDR3.

The receptor comes from a man aged 18 to 35 in good health. Some clones in this sample may be carry-over from other donors' samples. The material sequenced was naive CD4+ T cells from PBMCs. Described subset: CD45RA+ positively selected. V usage is TRBV27 and J usage is TRBJ1-5; no firm D call. The CDR3, as DNA: TGTGCCAGCAGTTTAAGTCGTAATCAGCCCCAGCATTTT. Translating gives CASSLSRNQPQHF.